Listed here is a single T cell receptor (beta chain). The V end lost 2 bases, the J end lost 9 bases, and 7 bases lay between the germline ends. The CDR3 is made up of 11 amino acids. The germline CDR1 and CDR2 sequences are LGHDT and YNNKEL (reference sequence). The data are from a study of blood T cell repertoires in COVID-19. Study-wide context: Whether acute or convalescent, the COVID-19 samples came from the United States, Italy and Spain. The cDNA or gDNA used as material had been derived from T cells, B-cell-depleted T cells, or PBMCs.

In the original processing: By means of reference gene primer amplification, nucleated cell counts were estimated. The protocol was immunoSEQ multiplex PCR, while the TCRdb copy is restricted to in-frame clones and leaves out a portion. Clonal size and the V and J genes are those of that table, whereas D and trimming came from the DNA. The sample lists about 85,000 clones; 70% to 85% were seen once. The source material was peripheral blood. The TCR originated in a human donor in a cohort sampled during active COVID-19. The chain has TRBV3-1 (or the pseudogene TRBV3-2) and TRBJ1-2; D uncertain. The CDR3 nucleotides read TGTGCCAGCAGCCAATCCCACAGCTACACCTTC. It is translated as CASSQSHSYTF.